Below are 7 T cell receptor beta chains sequenced from a single sample in a study of cytotoxic CD8 clonotypes in ibrutinib-treated CLL. The assay was immunoSEQ multiplex PCR, and TCRdb's table has in-frame clones only and misses some. The repertoire holds around 250,000 clones, 70% seen once, with about 16% in the top ten. The sample was PBMCs, taken after 24 months of ibrutinib treatment. The source of these receptors is a human donor with chronic lymphocytic leukemia.

J is TRBJ2-5 and V is TRBV11-2; TRBD1 might be the D (6 bases). Germline CDR1 reads SGHAT; CDR2 reads FQNNGV. CDR3 length: 14 amino acids. Between the trimmed V and J ends, which lost 8 bases and 4 bases, there was a span of 17 bases. The CDR3 here is CASATGPQGETQYF. Written as DNA, the CDR3 is TGTGCCAGCGCAACAGGGCCCCAAGGAGAGACCCAGTACTTC.

The chain couples TRBV29-1 to TRBJ2-3; the D is unclear. V dropped 2 bases and J dropped 2 bases, with 5 bases sitting between them. Germline loops: CDR1 SQVTM, CDR2 ANQGSEA. The CDR3 contains 12 residues. The CDR3 DNA is TGCAGCGTTGAACGGTACACAGATACGCAGTATTTT. This codes for CSVERYTDTQYF.

This chain connects TRBV28 to TRBJ2-1; TRBD2 might be the D (6 bases). The germline V gene encodes CDR1 MDHEN and CDR2 SYDVKM. CDR3 length equals 13 residues. V was clipped by 7 bases and J by 2 bases, with 9 bases between them. CDR3 in DNA: TGTGCCAGCACCACTAGCCCCTACAATGAGCAGTTCTTC. It encodes CASTTSPYNEQFF.

The J gene is TRBJ2-1, the V gene TRBV30; D possibly corresponds to TRBD2 (6 bases). The V gene lost 1 base and the J gene lost 3 bases, with 10 bases spanning the gap. The length of the CDR3 is 14 residues. Per germline, CDR1 GTSNPN and CDR2 SVGIG (reference sequence). The CDR3 coding sequence is TGTGCCTGGAGTGCCGGGACTGGCTACAATGAGCAGTTCTTC. It yields the protein CAWSAGTGYNEQFF. Drawing the rest from reference TRBV30 and TRBJ2-1, the complete variable domain is SQTIHQWPATLVQPVGSPLSLECTVEGTSNPNLYWYRQAAGRGLQLLFYSVGIGQISSEVPQNLSASRPQDRQFILSSKKLLLSDSGFYLCAWSAGTGYNEQFFGPGTRLTVL.

This clone came up a few times. The J gene is TRBJ1-2, the V gene TRBV6-6; 7 nucleotides agree with TRBD1. Germline V CDR1 and CDR2: MNHNY, SVGAGI (reference sequence). V shed 2 bases, J shed 6 bases, and the junction held 6 bases outside the gene matches. CDR3 length equals 14 residues. DNA for the CDR3: TGTGCCAGCAGTTACCTCCGGACAGGTGATGGCTACACCTTC. Its translation: CASSYLRTGDGYTF.

The J gene is TRBJ2-7, the V gene TRBV7-9; TRBD1 is a possible D gene (7 bases). Germline-derived CDR1 and CDR2 are SEHNR and FQNEAQ (reference sequence). The CDR3 runs 14 residues. V was trimmed by 7 bases and J by 7 bases, leaving 20 bases between them. The DNA of the CDR3 is TGTGCCAGCACCGGCCCCGGAGGGGGCGCAGAGCAGTACTTC. Its translation is CASTGPGGGAEQYF.

This chain joins TRBV7-3 and TRBJ2-1; 7 bases fit TRBD1. After removal of 5 bases from V and 1 base from J, the junction contained 2 bases not matched to a gene. The CDR3 sequence is 14 residues long. Germline CDR1 and CDR2: SGHTA and FQGTGA. Written as DNA, the CDR3 is TGTGCCAGCAGCCCGACAGGGTCCTACAATGAGCAGTTCTTC. Translation: CASSPTGSYNEQFF.